This TCR beta chain was recorded in a study of blood T cell repertoires in COVID-19. Study in general: Samples representing acute and convalescent COVID-19 were sourced from the United States, Italy and Spain. The cDNA or gDNA used as material had been derived from T cells, B-cell-depleted T cells, or PBMCs.

Germline V gene sequence: CDR1 SGHTA, CDR2 FQGNSA. This CDR3 is built from 15 residues. Trimming cost V 3 bases and J 2 bases, with 14 bases left between them. Libraries were prepared by immunoSEQ multiplex PCR; TCRdb keeps only in-frame clonotypes and omits some of them. The table has nearly 250,000 clones, around four fifths seen once. J is TRBJ2-7 and V is TRBV7-2; D remains unclear. The specimen sequenced was peripheral blood. This sequence originates from a woman older than 75 with acute or convalescent COVID-19. CDR3 sequence (DNA): TGTGCCAGCAGCTTTGCTCCCCAACCTACCTACGAGCAGTACTTC. Protein sequence: CASSFAPQPTYEQYF.